This TCR beta chain is from a study of blood T cell repertoires in COVID-19. Study at large: Italy, Spain and the United States were the sources of the convalescent and acute COVID-19 samples. PBMCs, B-cell-depleted T cells, or T cells provided the cDNA or gDNA that made up the material.

Germline V lookup: CDR1 SGHRS, CDR2 YFSETQ. V was pared by 4 bases and J by 3 bases, with 10 bases between. CDR3 size: 13 residues. Authors' processing steps: Cell counts per sample came from amplifying reference gene primers. The table came from immunoSEQ multiplex PCR; TCRdb's copy has only in-frame clones and leaves some out. V and J calls and clone size are those listed in that table; D and trimming were worked out from the DNA. The sample gives 120,000 to 150,000 clones, around four fifths of which show up once; about 3% is in the top ten. This chain uses TRBV5-1 with TRBJ1-2; TRBD1 is a possible D gene (5 bases). The sequence came from a woman between 40 and 55 years old with active or convalescent COVID-19. Sequenced sample: peripheral blood. The CDR3: CASSPGGDYGYTF. The CDR3 nucleotides are TGCGCCAGCAGCCCTGGGGGGGACTATGGCTACACCTTC.